This T cell receptor beta chain comes out of a study of control samples from healthy donors and cancer patients. The CDR3 is made up of 14 amino acids. V lost 7 bases and J lost 1, with 11 bases in between. In germline, CDR1 is SGDLS, CDR2 YYNGEE. Assay: immunoSEQ multiplex PCR; the TCRdb copy retains only in-frame clones and omits some. The profile shows around 120,000 clones, about 93% of them singletons. Sequencing used PBMCs. The source is a man aged 45-60 years with head and neck cancer. The J gene is TRBJ2-2, the V gene TRBV9, with unresolved D. The CDR3 is CASLSGLNTGELFF. The DNA of the CDR3 is TGTGCCAGCCTCTCAGGCCTGAACACCGGGGAGCTGTTTTTT.